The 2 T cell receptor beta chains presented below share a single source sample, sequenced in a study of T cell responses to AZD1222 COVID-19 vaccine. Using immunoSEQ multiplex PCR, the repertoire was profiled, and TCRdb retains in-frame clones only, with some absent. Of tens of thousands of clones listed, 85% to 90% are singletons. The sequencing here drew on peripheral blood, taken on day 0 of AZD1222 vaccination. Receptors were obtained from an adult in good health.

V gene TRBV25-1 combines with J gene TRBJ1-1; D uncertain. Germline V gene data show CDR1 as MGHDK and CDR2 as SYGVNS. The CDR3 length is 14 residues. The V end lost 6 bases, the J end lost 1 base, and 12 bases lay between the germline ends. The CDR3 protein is CASSPDWWNTEAFF. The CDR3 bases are TGTGCCAGCAGCCCCGATTGGTGGAACACTGAAGCTTTCTTT.

CDR3 nucleotide sequence: TGTGCCAGCAGCTTAGCTCGGACTACTGAAGCTTTCTTT. Encoded protein: CASSLARTTEAFF. J is TRBJ1-1 and V is TRBV7-8, with D uncertain. This CDR3 region has 13 residues. Germline CDR1 is SGHVS and CDR2 is FQNEAQ. Trimming removed 0 bases from V and 5 bases from J, with 7 bases in between.